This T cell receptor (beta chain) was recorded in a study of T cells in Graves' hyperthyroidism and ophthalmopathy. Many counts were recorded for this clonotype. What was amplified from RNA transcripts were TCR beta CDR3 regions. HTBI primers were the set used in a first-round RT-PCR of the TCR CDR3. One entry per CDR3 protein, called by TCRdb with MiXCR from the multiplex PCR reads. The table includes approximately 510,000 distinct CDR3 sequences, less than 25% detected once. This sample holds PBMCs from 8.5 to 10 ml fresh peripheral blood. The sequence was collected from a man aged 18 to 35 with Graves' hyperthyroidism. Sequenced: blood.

DNA for the CDR3: TGTGCCAGCACCCCTGGACAGAGCCACTTCTATGGCTACACCTTC. Amino acids: CASTPGQSHFYGYTF. The V gene is TRBV7-2, the J gene TRBJ1-2, with D possibly matching TRBD1 (6 bases). The CDR3 extends over 15 amino acids. Between the trimmed V and J ends, which lost 7 bases and 4 bases, there was a span of 19 bases. Germline V lookup: CDR1 SGHTA, CDR2 FQGNSA.